This T cell receptor beta chain was identified during a study of chemoradiotherapy in HPV16-positive cancers. Study summary: Candidate HPV-specific clones and shared TCR motifs came from a couple of HPV16-positive patients.

The ends lost 5 bases at V and 5 bases at J; junction bases unmatched: 5. The CDR3 runs to 14 residues. Per germline, CDR1 WNHNN and CDR2 SYGVQD (reference sequence). Sequencing used immunoSEQ multiplex PCR; TCRdb keeps in-frame clones, though not all of them. The profile shows around 30,000 clones, roughly nine tenths of them singletons. This clone has only one observation. This receptor was taken from a human donor with HPV-associated anogenital cancer. This rearrangement joins TRBV10-1 to TRBJ2-1; 8 nucleotides match TRBD1. Sample: blood, taken from a patient who underwent chemoradiotherapy. CDR3 nucleotides: TGCGCCAGCAGTAAAGAGGACAGGGACAATGAGCAGTTCTTC. Translated: CASSKEDRDNEQFF.